A selection of T cell receptor beta chains follows, all from one sample in a study of blood T cell repertoires in COVID-19. Profiled with immunoSEQ multiplex PCR; TCRdb holds only in-frame clones, not every one. The sample yields over 150,000 clones, 90% seen once. The sequenced material came from peripheral blood. These receptor sequences come from a man aged 45 to 65 with acute or convalescent COVID-19. Both conserved end residues are part of each CDR3. Fields, in order: D gene, clone size, J gene, V gene, CDR3 DNA, CDR3 protein. A D gene is named only where the DNA matches it firmly. Not every row has a clone size; where given, it reads once, few, many or a size class.

>TRBD2|NA|TRBJ2-1|TRBV5-1
TGCGCCAGCAGCTTGAGGGTAGCGTGGGCTAGCGGGAGCAATGAGCAGTTCTTC
CASSLRVAWASGSNEQFF
>NA|NA|TRBJ2-7|TRBV2
TGTGCCAGCAGTGCGAGCGGCTACGAGCAGTACTTC
CASSASGYEQYF
>TRBD1|NA|TRBJ1-1|TRBV7-3
TGTGCCAGCAGCTTCGACAGGGGCACTGAAGCTTTCTTT
CASSFDRGTEAFF
>NA|NA|TRBJ2-3|TRBV28
TGTGCCAGCAGTAAACCCCGCCCCCAGGTGGATACGCAGTATTTT
CASSKPRPQVDTQYF
>NA|NA|TRBJ1-5|TRBV2
TGTGCCAGCAGTGAAGTGGGGTCGCGGGCCCAGCATTTT
CASSEVGSRAQHF
>TRBD2|NA|TRBJ2-5|TRBV18
TGTGCCAGCTCACCACGTAGCGGGACACAAGAGACCCAGTACTTC
CASSPRSGTQETQYF
>NA|NA|TRBJ2-2|TRBV7-3
TGTGCCAGCAGCCTCTACCGCACCGGGGAGCTGTTTTTT
CASSLYRTGELFF
>TRBD1|NA|TRBJ1-5|TRBV19
TGTGCCAGTAGTACCCCCCCACAGGGGAGTCAGCCCCAGCATTTT
CASSTPPQGSQPQHF
>TRBD2|NA|TRBJ2-7|TRBV28
TGTGCCAGCAGTTTAAGTCTAGCGGGCTACGAGCAGTACTTC
CASSLSLAGYEQYF
>TRBD2|NA|TRBJ2-1|TRBV7-9
TGTGCCAGCAGCTTAGATAAAGCGGGAGGGTTCAATGAGCAGTTCTTC
CASSLDKAGGFNEQFF
>NA|NA|TRBJ1-3|TRBV9
TGTGCCAGCAGCGTATCTACAGGGATTGGAAACACCATATATTTT
CASSVSTGIGNTIYF
>NA|few|TRBJ1-5|TRBV7-6
TGTGCCAGCAGCTTAGCGCCCTACGGGCGGGGAAATCAGCCCCAGCATTTT
CASSLAPYGRGNQPQHF
>NA|NA|TRBJ1-1|TRBV6-7
TGTGCCAGCAGTTACGGTAGGAACACTGAAGCTTTCTTT
CASSYGRNTEAFF
>NA|NA|TRBJ2-1|TRBV7-3
TGTGCCAGCAGCTTGGACAGTAGCTCCTACAATGAGCAGTTCTTC
CASSLDSSSYNEQFF
>NA|NA|TRBJ2-3|TRBV4-1
TGCGCCAGCAGCCAAGGACTTGCGAGAACTGTAGATACGCAGTATTTT
CASSQGLARTVDTQYF
>NA|NA|TRBJ1-1|TRBV19
TGTGCCAGTAGTATGGACAAGTTGAACACTGAAGCTTTCTTT
CASSMDKLNTEAFF
>TRBD2|NA|TRBJ2-1|TRBV28
TGTGCCAGCAGTTTAGTACCCCCGGGACTAGCGGAATACAATGAGCAGTTCTTC
CASSLVPPGLAEYNEQFF
>NA|NA|TRBJ1-1|TRBV9
TGTGCCAGCAGCGTAGTCTTGAACACTGAAGCTTTCTTT
CASSVVLNTEAFF
>NA|once|TRBJ1-6|TRBV19
TGTGCCAGTAATCAGGGAGGGTATAATTCACCCCTCCACTTT
CASNQGGYNSPLHF
>TRBD1|NA|TRBJ2-7|TRBV7-3
TGTGCCAGCAGCTTAAATGGCAGACAGGGGGGCTACGAGCAGTACTTC
CASSLNGRQGGYEQYF
>NA|NA|TRBJ1-4|TRBV28
TGTGCCAGCAGAGAAACAGGGAGGGAGTGGGAAAAACTGTTTTTT
CASRETGREWEKLFF
>NA|NA|TRBJ1-6|TRBV28
TGTGCCAGCAGTTCCGCAGGGGTGGTGGCTTCACCCCTCCACTTT
CASSSAGVVASPLHF
>NA|NA|TRBJ2-7|TRBV2
TGTGCCAGCACACGCTCTATGGGGGCCTCCTACGAGCAGTACTTC
CASTRSMGASYEQYF
>TRBD1|once|TRBJ1-4|TRBV18
TGTGCCAGCTCACCCTCCGGGACAGCGCTACCTAATGAAAAACTGTTTTTT
CASSPSGTALPNEKLFF
>TRBD2|NA|TRBJ2-7|TRBV2
TGTGCCAGCAGTGATATGGCGGGAGAACACGAGCAGTACTTC
CASSDMAGEHEQYF
>NA|NA|TRBJ2-5|TRBV4-3
TGCGCCAGCAGCCAAGATTCCAGGGGTGACGAGACCCAGTACTTC
CASSQDSRGDETQYF
>NA|once|TRBJ2-1|TRBV5-8
TGTGCCAGCAGCTTGCGTGTCCTCCGAGGATCCGGGAATGAGCAGTTCTTC
CASSLRVLRGSGNEQFF
>NA|NA|TRBJ2-5|TRBV21-1
TGTGCCAGCAGCAAAGTAGGGACTAGCGGGGGGGAAGAGACCCAGTACTTC
CASSKVGTSGGEETQYF